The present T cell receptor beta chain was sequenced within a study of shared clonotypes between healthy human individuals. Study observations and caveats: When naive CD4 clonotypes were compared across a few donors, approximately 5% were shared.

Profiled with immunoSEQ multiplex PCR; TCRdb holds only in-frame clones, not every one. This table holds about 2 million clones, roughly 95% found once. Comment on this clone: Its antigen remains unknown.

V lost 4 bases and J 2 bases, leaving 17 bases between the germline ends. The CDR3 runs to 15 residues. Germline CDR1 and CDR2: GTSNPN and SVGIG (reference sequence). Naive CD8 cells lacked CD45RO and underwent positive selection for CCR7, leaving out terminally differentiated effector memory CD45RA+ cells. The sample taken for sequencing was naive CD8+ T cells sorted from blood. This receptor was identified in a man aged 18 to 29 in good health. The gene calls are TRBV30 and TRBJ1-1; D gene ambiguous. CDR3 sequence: CAWNGGQALNTEAFF. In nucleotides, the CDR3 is TGTGCCTGGAATGGAGGTCAGGCCCTCAACACTGAAGCTTTCTTT.